This T cell receptor beta chain was recorded in a study of T cells in Graves' hyperthyroidism and ophthalmopathy. Looked up from germline, CDR1 is MGHRA and CDR2 is YSYEKL. CDR3 length equals 16 residues. V was trimmed by 3 bases and J by 4 bases, leaving 15 bases between them. Amplification yielded TCR beta CDR3 regions, with RNA transcripts as the source. The HTBI primer set was used in a first-round RT-PCR of the TCR CDR3. One entry per CDR3 protein, called by TCRdb with MiXCR from the multiplex PCR reads. The table records 650,000 to 850,000 distinct CDR3 sequences, 15% to 20% of them present only once. The table lists this clonotype with a few counts.

The V and J genes are TRBV4-1 and TRBJ2-2; D gene unclear. Sequenced material: blood. The sequence was collected from a woman aged 45-65 years with Graves' hyperthyroidism that later progressed to Graves' ophthalmopathy. The CDR3 here is CASSQGRRHSTGELFF. Here the CDR3 DNA reads TGCGCCAGCAGCCAGGGCCGTCGACATTCCACCGGGGAGCTGTTTTTT.